One and the same sample provided the 16 T cell receptor beta chains below, sequenced in a study of beta chain features in type 1 diabetes. TCRB transcripts that were expressed got sequenced, as all of the isolated RNA had been reverse transcribed. Data came from immunoSEQ multiplex PCR; TCRdb stores just in-frame clones and leaves some out. The sample yields hundreds of thousands of clones, about 71% seen once. Sequencing was done on a sample of naive CD4+ T cells from blood. Receptor source: a man aged 25 to 40 in good health.

The chain couples TRBV19 to TRBJ2-1, with D tentatively TRBD1 or TRBD2 (6 bases each). The germline V gene has CDR1 LNHDA and CDR2 SQIVND (reference sequence). This CDR3 is built from 16 residues. Between the trimmed V and J ends, which lost 3 bases and 7 bases, there was a span of 19 bases. The CDR3 is CASSIGRGRGTNEQFF. The CDR3 nucleotides read TGTGCCAGTAGTATTGGGCGGGGAAGGGGGACGAATGAGCAGTTCTTC. The complete variable domain, with remaining parts taken from reference TRBV19 and TRBJ2-1, reads DGGITQSPKYLFRKEGQNVTLSCEQNLNHDAMYWYRQDPGQGLRLIYYSQIVNDFQKGDIAEGYSVSREKKESFPLTVTSAQKNPTAFYLCASSIGRGRGTNEQFFGPGTRLTVL.

This clone was seen more than once but under ten times. The V call is TRBV19, the J call TRBJ2-2, with 10 bases matching TRBD2. The CDR3 totals 15 residues. With V trimmed by 4 bases and J by 5 bases, 4 bases remained unmatched. Germline loops: CDR1 LNHDA, CDR2 SQIVND (reference sequence). The CDR3 DNA reads TGTGCCAGTAGTAAAACTAGCGGGGTAACCGGGGAGCTGTTTTTT. This sequence encodes CASSKTSGVTGELFF.

This chain connects TRBV28 to TRBJ2-6; D is unresolved. The CDR3 runs to 18 residues. The germline V and J ends were trimmed by 3 bases and 0 bases, with 15 bases remaining between them. The germline CDR1 and CDR2 sequences are MDHEN and SYDVKM. DNA for the CDR3: TGTGCCAGCAGTTTGTTAACGCGACGGTTCTCTGGGGCCAACGTCCTGACTTTC. Its protein is CASSLLTRRFSGANVLTF.

The rearrangement joins TRBV4-2 to TRBJ1-4; the D is unclear. Germline assignment: CDR1 LGHNA and CDR2 YNFKEQ. Trimming pared 0 bases from V and 0 bases from J, leaving 8 bases between. The CDR3 runs 16 residues. The CDR3 nucleotides are TGTGCCAGCAGCCAAGATCAGAAAACAACTAATGAAAAACTGTTTTTT. Translated, it gives CASSQDQKTTNEKLFF.

CDR3 loop: CASSGYYEQYF. In nucleotides, the CDR3 is TGTGCCAGCAGTGGGTACTACGAGCAGTACTTC. This chain connects TRBV6-1 to TRBJ2-7; D is undetermined. The CDR3 is 11 residues long. Deletions cut 4 bases from V and 3 bases from J, with 4 bases between. Per germline, CDR1 MNHNS and CDR2 SASEGT.

This sequence joins TRBV27 and TRBJ2-3; 8 bases align to TRBD1. There are 15 residues in the CDR3. The germline V gene encodes CDR1 MNHEY and CDR2 SMNVEV (reference sequence). V gave up 6 bases and J gave up 0 bases; unmatched junction bases: 5. The CDR3 spells CASSWDRSSTDTQYF. The CDR3 nucleotides are TGTGCCAGCAGCTGGGACAGGAGTAGCACAGATACGCAGTATTTT.

This rearrangement joins TRBV7-9 to TRBJ2-1; D tentatively fits TRBD1 or TRBD2 (5 bases each). CDR1 is SEHNR and CDR2 is FQNEAQ in the germline V gene (reference sequence). Trimming shortened V by 3 bases and J by 0 bases, and 9 bases separated the two germline ends. The CDR3 is 15 amino acids. The CDR3, as DNA: TGTGCCAGCAGCTTTCCGGGGACCTCCTACAATGAGCAGTTCTTC. This translates into CASSFPGTSYNEQFF.

The rearrangement links TRBV14 to TRBJ2-1; D may correspond to TRBD1 or TRBD2 (5 bases each). The CDR3 is 14 residues long. V shed 2 bases and J shed 11 bases, with 16 bases lying between them. Germline loops: CDR1 SGHDN, CDR2 FVKESK. Written as DNA, the CDR3 is TGTGCCAGCAGCCAACCTCTCAGGGAGATTAAGCAGTTCTTC. Protein: CASSQPLREIKQFF.

The CDR3 sequence is CASSERTGSGNEQFF. CDR3 DNA sequence: TGTGCCAGCAGTGAGAGGACAGGGTCTGGGAATGAGCAGTTCTTC. The V call is TRBV2, the J call TRBJ2-1; 8 bases map to TRBD1. Germline V gene sequence: CDR1 SNHLY, CDR2 FYNNEI. The CDR3 spans 15 residues. With 3 bases clipped from V and 7 bases from J, the junction kept 8 bases outside the gene matches.

V gene TRBV2 combines with J gene TRBJ2-5, with 10 nucleotides matching TRBD2. Germline lookup yields CDR1 SNHLY and CDR2 FYNNEI. The V and J ends lost 5 bases and 4 bases, in that order; junction bases with no gene match: 4. This CDR3 comprises 14 residues. The CDR3 reads CASSFKRGGETQYF. The CDR3, as DNA: TGTGCCAGCAGTTTCAAGCGGGGGGGAGAGACCCAGTACTTC.

The rearrangement joins TRBV11-2 to TRBJ2-5; D is tentatively TRBD1 or TRBD2 (5 bases each). Looked up from germline, CDR1 is SGHAT and CDR2 is FQNNGV. The CDR3 loop spans 17 amino acids. Trimming removed 3 bases at V and 1 base at J, with 18 bases between. The CDR3 DNA reads TGTGCCAGCAGCTTTGACGGGGCGAAGTGGGGCCAAGAGACCCAGTACTTC. Amino acids: CASSFDGAKWGQETQYF.

Note on this clone: The same CDR3 also results from other DNA sequences found in this sample. V is TRBV7-2 and J is TRBJ2-5, with D perhaps TRBD1 (5 bases). The CDR3 contains 13 residues. V lost 5 bases, J lost 2 bases, and 9 bases lay in between. Germline CDR1 is SGHTA and CDR2 is FQGNSA. The CDR3 spells CASSRTPQETQYF. The CDR3 DNA sequence: TGTGCCAGCAGCCGGACACCGCAAGAGACCCAGTACTTC.

The CDR3 is CAWSEGSGAYNEQFF. DNA for the CDR3: TGTGCCTGGAGTGAAGGTAGCGGGGCCTACAATGAGCAGTTCTTC. The chain recombines TRBV30 with TRBJ2-1; 8 bases line up with TRBD2. Germline CDR1 GTSNPN, CDR2 SVGIG (reference sequence). Trimming cost V 1 base and J 2 bases; bases outside gene matches: 4. The CDR3 is 15 amino acids.

This clone was counted a few times. CDR3 bases: TGTGCCAGCAGCTTAGTACAAGGGGCTTATGAGACCCAGTACTTC. Amino acid sequence: CASSLVQGAYETQYF. The chain uses TRBV7-2 and TRBJ2-5; maybe TRBD1 (5 bases). The CDR3 length is 15 residues. Germline V gives CDR1 SGHTA, CDR2 FQGNSA. Trimming took off 1 base at V and 5 bases at J, with 14 bases between the two ends.

The chain joins TRBV30 to TRBJ1-1, with 11 bases that match TRBD1. The J segment lost 6 bases and the V segment lost 0 bases, leaving 6 bases of the junction unmatched. CDR3 length: 15 residues. Germline V lookup: CDR1 GTSNPN, CDR2 SVGIG (reference sequence). The CDR3 here is CAWSVLGTGGSEAFF. DNA of the CDR3: TGTGCCTGGAGTGTACTTGGGACAGGGGGTTCTGAAGCTTTCTTT.

This clone was counted only a few times. This rearrangement joins TRBV2 to TRBJ2-2, with D uncertain. The CDR3 consists of 14 residues. V was cut by 0 bases and J by 5 bases, with 7 bases left in between. Germline CDR1 is SNHLY and CDR2 is FYNNEI. The CDR3 coding sequence is TGTGCCAGCAGTGAAGCGTCACGTACCGGGGAGCTGTTTTTT. This sequence encodes CASSEASRTGELFF.